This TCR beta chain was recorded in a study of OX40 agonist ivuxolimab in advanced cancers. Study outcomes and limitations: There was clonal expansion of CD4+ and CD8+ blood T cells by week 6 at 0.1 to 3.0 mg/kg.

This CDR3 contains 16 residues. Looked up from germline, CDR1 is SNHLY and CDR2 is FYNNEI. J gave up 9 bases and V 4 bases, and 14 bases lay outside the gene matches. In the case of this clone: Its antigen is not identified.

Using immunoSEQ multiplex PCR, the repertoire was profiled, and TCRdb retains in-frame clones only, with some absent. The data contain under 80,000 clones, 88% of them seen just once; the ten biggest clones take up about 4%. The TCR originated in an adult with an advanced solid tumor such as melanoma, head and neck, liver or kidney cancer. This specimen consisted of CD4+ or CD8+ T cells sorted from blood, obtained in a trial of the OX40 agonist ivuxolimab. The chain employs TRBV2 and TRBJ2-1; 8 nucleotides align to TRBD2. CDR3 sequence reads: CASSGSSGYRGGEQFF. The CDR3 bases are TGTGCCAGCAGTGGGTCTAGCGGGTATAGAGGGGGTGAGCAGTTCTTC.